This TCR beta chain was captured by sequencing in a study of T cell responses to AZD1222 COVID-19 vaccine. This clone was counted a single time. Antigen specificity is unknown. Sequencing was performed with immunoSEQ multiplex PCR; in TCRdb, only in-frame clones are kept and a portion is missing. The sample carries under 25,000 clones, less than 90% recorded once. Whether given at about 4 or about 12 weeks, second doses were pooled. The study's findings and limits: Researchers report vaccine-associated CD4 TCRs spanning spike, with dominance at 160-218 and 743-854.

The starting material was peripheral blood, obtained 28 days after the second AZD1222 dose. This TCR was sampled from an adult who received the AZD1222 COVID-19 vaccine.

The CDR3 loop is CASSWSRGTEAFF. CDR3 DNA sequence: TGTGCCAGCAGTTGGTCGCGGGGCACTGAAGCTTTCTTT. The chain joins TRBV12-3 or TRBV12-4 to TRBJ1-1, with D unresolved. V was shortened by 4 bases and J by 4 bases, with 10 bases between the two germline ends. The CDR3 runs to 13 residues.